Below are 18 T cell receptor beta chains sequenced from a single sample in a study of blood T cell repertoires in COVID-19. Produced via immunoSEQ multiplex PCR; TCRdb's table is partial and in-frame only. The data show 90,000 to 120,000 clones, with roughly 81% seen just once and 2% to 2.5% held by the top ten. Sequenced input: peripheral blood. Receptors were obtained from a human donor in a cohort sampled during active COVID-19.

This clone was observed a few times. This chain uses TRBV6-5 with TRBJ2-7; D may be TRBD1 (5 bases). Trimming shortened V by 2 bases and J by 3 bases, and 14 bases separated the two germline ends. The CDR3 sequence is 15 residues long. Germline V gene sequence: CDR1 MNHEY, CDR2 SVGAGI. Here the CDR3 reads CASSYGAPDSYEQYF. CDR3 bases: TGTGCCAGCAGTTACGGGGCCCCCGATAGCTACGAGCAGTACTTC.

This chain uses TRBV6-5 with TRBJ1-2; 9 bases fit TRBD1. CDR3 length: 12 amino acids. The germline CDR1 and CDR2 sequences are MNHEY and SVGAGI. The ends lost 8 bases at V and 4 bases at J; junction bases unmatched: 2. The CDR3, as DNA: TGTGCCAGCGGGACAGGGACCTATGGCTACACCTTC. It codes for CASGTGTYGYTF.

The chain is built from TRBV7-8 and TRBJ2-5; TRBD1 agrees at 9 bases. The CDR3 loop spans 13 amino acids. V lost 3 bases to trimming and J lost 4 bases; unmatched junction nucleotides: 0. Germline CDR1 reads SGHVS; CDR2 reads FQNEAQ. The CDR3 region has the DNA TGTGCCAGCAGCTTGGACAGGGGAGAGACCCAGTACTTC. Its translation is CASSLDRGETQYF.

This clone was observed a single time. This chain joins TRBV5-4 and TRBJ2-2; D is possibly TRBD1 (6 bases). The CDR3 length is 16 residues. The V gene's germline CDR1 is SGHNT and CDR2 YYREEE (reference sequence). The germline V and J ends were trimmed by 2 bases and 3 bases, with 14 bases remaining between them. The CDR3 is CASSLGQLRDTGELFF. CDR3 in DNA: TGTGCCAGCAGCTTAGGACAGCTTCGGGACACCGGGGAGCTGTTTTTT. The entire variable domain, with the rest obtained from reference TRBV5-4 and TRBJ2-2, is as follows: ETGVTQSPTHLIKTRGQQVTLRCSSQSGHNTVSWYQQALGQGPQFIFQYYREEENGRGNFPPRFSGLQFPNYSSELNVNALELDDSALYLCASSLGQLRDTGELFFGEGSRLTVL.

The chain uses TRBV7-8 and TRBJ1-2; 9 bases fit TRBD1. The CDR3 runs to 15 residues. V shed 4 bases, J shed 1 base, and the junction held 4 bases outside the gene matches. CDR1 and CDR2 (germline): SGHVS, FQNEAQ. The DNA for the CDR3 is TGTGCCAGCAGCTCGTTGACAGGGGGTAACTATGGCTACACCTTC. Its translation is CASSSLTGGNYGYTF.

This chain connects TRBV9 to TRBJ2-7, with TRBD1 matching over 7 bases. The germline V gene has CDR1 SGDLS and CDR2 YYNGEE. V was pared by 3 bases and J by 2 bases, with 5 bases of the junction left unmatched. The CDR3 sequence is 14 residues long. CDR3 nucleotides: TGTGCCAGCAGCGCGCAGGGGGTCCCCTACGAGCAGTACTTC. Encoded protein: CASSAQGVPYEQYF.

V and J are TRBV30 and TRBJ2-6; D unresolved. CDR3 length equals 13 residues. Between the trimmed V and J ends, which lost 7 bases and 2 bases, there was a span of 9 bases. Per germline, CDR1 GTSNPN and CDR2 SVGIG (reference sequence). This CDR3 is CASQSAGANVLTF. As DNA, the CDR3 is TGTGCCTCTCAGTCTGCTGGGGCCAACGTCCTGACTTTC.

V gene TRBV7-2 combines with J gene TRBJ2-2; D might be TRBD2 (5 bases). The CDR3 runs to 15 residues. V lost 5 bases and J lost 4, with 14 bases in between. CDR1 is SGHTA and CDR2 is FQGNSA in the germline V gene. CDR3 sequence (DNA): TGTGCCAGCAGCGTCGCTAGCAGCGGCACCGGGGAGCTGTTTTTT. Its translation: CASSVASSGTGELFF.

The chain employs TRBV7-8 and TRBJ1-3; D call uncertain. The CDR3 covers 17 residues. Trimming pared 0 bases from V and 0 bases from J, leaving 12 bases between. Germline assignment: CDR1 SGHVS and CDR2 FQNEAQ. DNA of the CDR3: TGTGCCAGCAGCTTAGCCTCCTTGATGAGCTCTGGAAACACCATATATTTT. Translated, it gives CASSLASLMSSGNTIYF.

The gene calls are TRBV5-1 and TRBJ2-3, with TRBD2 as a possible D gene (6 bases). CDR1 SGHRS and CDR2 YFSETQ come from the germline V gene. Trimming removed 1 base from V and 6 bases from J, with 9 bases in between. The length of the CDR3 is 13 residues. The CDR3 loop reads CASSLQEGDTQYF. DNA for the CDR3: TGCGCCAGCAGCTTGCAGGAGGGGGATACGCAGTATTTT.

This clone was counted a single time. This sequence may be a read error, since a much larger clone differs from it by one base. The chain joins TRBV7-2 to TRBJ2-3; 8 positions match TRBD1. The CDR3 is made up of 13 amino acids. Germline V CDR1 and CDR2: SGHTA, FQGNSA. The chain's CDR3 is CASSSQGADMQYF. The CDR3 DNA reads as TGTGCCAGCAGCTCTCAGGGGGCAGATATGCAGTATTTT.

The chain recombines TRBV19 with TRBJ1-2; D ambiguous. CDR3 length: 13 residues. Trimming stripped 7 bases from V and 0 bases from J, with 9 bases between. Germline values: CDR1 LNHDA, CDR2 SQIVND (reference sequence). CDR3 amino acids: CASNTGTNYGYTF. The CDR3 coding sequence is TGTGCCAGTAATACGGGGACTAACTATGGCTACACCTTC.

The rearrangement uses TRBV7-3 and TRBJ2-2, with a possible D match to TRBD2 (6 bases). Trimming pared 5 bases from V and 6 bases from J, leaving 10 bases between. CDR1 is SGHTA and CDR2 is FQGTGA in the germline V gene. CDR3 length equals 13 residues. Here the CDR3 reads CASSQLAPGELFF. The DNA for the CDR3 is TGTGCCAGCAGCCAACTAGCCCCCGGGGAGCTGTTTTTT.

J is TRBJ2-2 and V is TRBV7-8; D not resolved. V was shortened by 3 bases and J by 5 bases, with 7 bases between the two germline ends. The CDR3 sequence is 13 residues long. The germline V gene encodes CDR1 SGHVS and CDR2 FQNEAQ. As DNA, the CDR3 is TGTGCCAGCAGCTTTACAAAGACCGGGGAGCTGTTTTTT. As protein: CASSFTKTGELFF.

This clone is a singleton in its sample. Other nucleotide sequences in the sample specify the same CDR3. The chain recombines TRBV12-5 with TRBJ2-5, with 8 nucleotides matching TRBD2. CDR3 length equals 13 residues. Germline-derived CDR1 and CDR2 are LGHNT and FRNRAP. Trimming cost V 5 bases and J 5 bases; bases outside gene matches: 4. CDR3 sequence reads: CASGPSGGETQYF. The CDR3 region has the DNA TGTGCTAGTGGTCCCAGCGGGGGCGAGACCCAGTACTTC. The full variable domain, with the rest looked up from reference TRBV12-5 and TRBJ2-5, is DARVTQTPRHKVTEMGQEVTMRCQPILGHNTVFWYRQTMMQGLELLAYFRNRAPLDDSGMPKDRFSAEMPDATLATLKIQPSEPRDSAVYFCASGPSGGETQYFGPGTRLLVL.

This chain uses TRBV28 with TRBJ1-1; D perhaps matches TRBD1 (6 bases). This CDR3 is 13 amino acids long. V lost 2 bases to trimming and J lost 4 bases, with 8 bases between them. Germline values: CDR1 MDHEN, CDR2 SYDVKM. The CDR3 DNA is TGTGCCAGCAGTTTAACAGGGCCCACTGAAGCTTTCTTT. Amino acid sequence: CASSLTGPTEAFF.

The chain joins TRBV2 to TRBJ2-7, with 9 bases matching TRBD2. V was clipped by 4 bases and J by 6 bases; unmatched bases: 7. The CDR3 has 14 amino acids. The germline CDR1 and CDR2 sequences are SNHLY and FYNNEI. The DNA for the CDR3 is TGTGCCAGCAGTGGCGAGCGGGGGGCCTCCGAGCAGTACTTC. Amino acids: CASSGERGASEQYF.

Regarding this clone: The same CDR3 can be traced to other DNA sequences in this sample. This chain connects TRBV28 to TRBJ1-2; D gene uncertain. The germline CDR1 and CDR2 sequences are MDHEN and SYDVKM. V was shortened by 3 bases and J by 3 bases, with 5 bases between the two germline ends. The CDR3 is made up of 12 amino acids. The CDR3 bases are TGTGCCAGCAGTTTCCGGGACTATGGCTACACCTTC. Amino acids: CASSFRDYGYTF.